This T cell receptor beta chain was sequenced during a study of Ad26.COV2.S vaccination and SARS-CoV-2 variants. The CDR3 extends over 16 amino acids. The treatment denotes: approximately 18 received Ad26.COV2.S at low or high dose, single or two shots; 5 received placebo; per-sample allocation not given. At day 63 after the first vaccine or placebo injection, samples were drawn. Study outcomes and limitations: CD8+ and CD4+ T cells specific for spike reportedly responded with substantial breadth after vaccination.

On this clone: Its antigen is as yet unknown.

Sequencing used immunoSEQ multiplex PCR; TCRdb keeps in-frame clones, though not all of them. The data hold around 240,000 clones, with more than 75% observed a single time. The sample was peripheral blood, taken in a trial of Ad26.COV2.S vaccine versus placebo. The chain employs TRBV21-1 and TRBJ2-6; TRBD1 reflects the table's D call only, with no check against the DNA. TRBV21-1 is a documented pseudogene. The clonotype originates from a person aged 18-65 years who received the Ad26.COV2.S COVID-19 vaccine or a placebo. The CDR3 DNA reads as TGTGCCAGCCCGGGACAGGTGTTCTCTGGGGCCAACGTCCTGACTTTC. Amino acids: CASPGQVFSGANVLTF.